This is a list of T cell receptor beta chains from one sample in a study of T cell repertoires in cytomegalovirus infection. TCRdb used MiXCR to reprocess the reads, holding one entry per CDR3 protein. The table has more than 400,000 distinct CDR3 sequences, about 25% seen once. Input material: PBMCs. These receptors were collected from a human donor in good health (CMV status not recorded). Some clones in this sample may be carry-over from other donors' samples. The CDR3 runs from the conserved cysteine through the conserved F or W. D genes are given only for firm matches. The size field is filled for only some rows; it gives once, few, many or a size class.

D	V	size	J	DNA	CDR3
-	TRBV11-3	few	TRBJ2-1	TGTGCCAGCAGCGCCCTAGCGTCAGCCTACAATGAGCAGTTCTTC	CASSALASAYNEQFF
TRBD2	TRBV5-4	few	TRBJ2-1	TGTGCCAGCAGCTTTCCGACTAGCGGATCCATCTCCTACAATGAGCAGTTCTTC	CASSFPTSGSISYNEQFF
-	TRBV12-3/TRBV12-4	-	TRBJ2-1	TGTGCCAGCAGTTTGGAACTCGAGCAGTTCTTC	CASSLELEQFF
-	TRBV6-6	-	TRBJ1-5	TGTGCCAGCAGTGACTCCCGTAGCAATCAGCCCCAGCATTTT	CASSDSRSNQPQHF
TRBD2	TRBV2	-	TRBJ2-5	TGTGCCAGCAGGAGGTGGCTAGCGGGAGAAGAGACCCAGTACTTC	CASRRWLAGEETQYF
TRBD1	TRBV20-1	-	TRBJ1-3	TGCAGTGCCCCAGGACAGGGAATATACTCTGGAAACACCATATATTTT	CSAPGQGIYSGNTIYF
TRBD1	TRBV7-9	-	TRBJ2-3	TGTGCCAGCAGCTCACGGACAGGGGGTTTGGCAGATACGCAGTATTTT	CASSSRTGGLADTQYF
TRBD2	TRBV11-3	-	TRBJ2-1	TGTGCCAGCCGCGGGACTAGAGGGGACGGTGAGCAGTTCTTC	CASRGTRGDGEQFF
TRBD1	TRBV5-1	-	TRBJ1-1	TGCGCCAGCAGCTTTACAGGGGGAGGCACTGAAGCTTTCTTT	CASSFTGGGTEAFF
TRBD1	TRBV7-3	few	TRBJ2-2	TGTGCCAGCAGCTTAACGGGGGGACAGGGTGTCGGGGAGCTGTTTTTT	CASSLTGGQGVGELFF
TRBD1	TRBV7-9	few	TRBJ2-4	TGTGCCAGCAGCTCCCGGACAGGGATGCCCAAAAACATTCAGTACTTC	CASSSRTGMPKNIQYF
-	TRBV19	-	TRBJ2-3	TGTGCCAGTAGTTCTACGGGAGCATCAGATACGCAGTATTTT	CASSSTGASDTQYF
TRBD2	TRBV4-1	-	TRBJ2-2	TGCGCCAGCAGCCAGTGGACTAGCTGGGGGGAGCTGTTTTTT	CASSQWTSWGELFF
TRBD2	TRBV19	few	TRBJ2-2	TGTGCCAGTAGTGCGGGAATAGCGGGAGGTGGAACCGGGGAGCTGTTTTTT	CASSAGIAGGGTGELFF
-	TRBV6-6	few	TRBJ2-5	TGTGCCAGCAGTTACTATTCCCAAGAGACCCAGTACTTC	CASSYYSQETQYF
-	TRBV6-1	-	TRBJ2-7	TGTGCCAGCAGTGACGCAGGGTTGCCCTACGAGCAGTACTTC	CASSDAGLPYEQYF
-	TRBV7-9	many	TRBJ1-4	TGTGCCAGCAGCTCCACCTCGACGCCTAATGAAAAACTGTTTTTT	CASSSTSTPNEKLFF
-	TRBV19	-	TRBJ1-4	TGTGCCAGTAGTGTCTCCGGGACCGGGAATGAAAAACTGTTTTTT	CASSVSGTGNEKLFF
TRBD1	TRBV27	few	TRBJ1-2	TGTGCCAGCAGTAAGGTCCCCGGGACAGGGGACTATGGCTACACCTTC	CASSKVPGTGDYGYTF
TRBD2	TRBV24-1	-	TRBJ2-3	TGTGCCACCAGTGATGGGGGGGAGCCAGCGGCAGATACGCAGTATTTT	CATSDGGEPAADTQYF
-	TRBV20-1	-	TRBJ2-7	TGCAGTGCTAGAGCCCAGGCCTCCTACGAGCAGTACTTC	CSARAQASYEQYF
-	TRBV18	-	TRBJ2-3	TGTGCCAGCTCACCACCGGCGACCCGCACAGATACGCAGTATTTT	CASSPPATRTDTQYF
-	TRBV27	many	TRBJ2-3	TGTGCCAGCAGTTCCCCATGGAGGAGCACAGATACGCAGTATTTT	CASSSPWRSTDTQYF
-	TRBV11-2	-	TRBJ1-2	TGTGCCAGCAGCTTAGGTCTCGGCGCCGCTAACTATGGCTACACCTTC	CASSLGLGAANYGYTF
-	TRBV9	few	TRBJ2-3	TGTGCCAGCAGCGTAGGGGACGTTAGCGGAGCAGATACGCAGTATTTT	CASSVGDVSGADTQYF
-	TRBV5-5	-	TRBJ2-3	TGTGCCAGCAGCTTGGTTCCTCCAGAGGATACGCAGTATTTT	CASSLVPPEDTQYF
TRBD2	TRBV6-1	few	TRBJ2-1	TGTGCCAGCAGCACCGGGACTAGCTACAATGAGCAGTTCTTC	CASSTGTSYNEQFF
TRBD1	TRBV5-5	-	TRBJ1-5	TGTGCCAGCAGCTTGGCCGGGACAGAGAATCAGCCCCAGCATTTT	CASSLAGTENQPQHF
TRBD2	TRBV11-3	few	TRBJ2-1	TGTGCCAGCAGCTTATTACGCGGGAGTGTCGAGGAATCCTACAATGAGCAGTTCTTC	CASSLLRGSVEESYNEQFF
TRBD1	TRBV3-1	-	TRBJ2-7	TGTGCCAGCAGCCCGTGGGACAGAGCCTACGAGCAGTACTTC	CASSPWDRAYEQYF
TRBD2	TRBV4-3	-	TRBJ2-1	TGCGCCAGCAGCCCGTCGGGACTAGCGGGAAGGTACAATGAGCAGTTCTTC	CASSPSGLAGRYNEQFF
-	TRBV7-6	-	TRBJ1-4	TGTGCCAGCAGCCCAGGACCCTGGACTTCGGGTAATGAAAAACTGTTTTTT	CASSPGPWTSGNEKLFF
-	TRBV6-2/TRBV6-3	few	TRBJ2-1	TGTGCCAGCAGTTACTCGACCGTGTGGAGCTTAGGGCAGTTCTTC	CASSYSTVWSLGQFF
-	TRBV4-3	-	TRBJ2-3	TGCGCCAGCAGCCAAGATTGGCGCACAGATACGCAGTATTTT	CASSQDWRTDTQYF
-	TRBV12-3/TRBV12-4	-	TRBJ2-3	TGTGCCAGCAGTTTAGCGCGTCAAGGCCCAGGGGCAGATACGCAGTATTTT	CASSLARQGPGADTQYF
-	TRBV6-2/TRBV6-3	-	TRBJ2-2	TGTGCCAGCACCCAAGGACGTTTCGAAAGGGCCGGGGAGCTGTTTTTT	CASTQGRFERAGELFF
TRBD2	TRBV6-6	-	TRBJ2-2	TGTGCCAGCAGTCTACGTAGCGGGATGAACACCGGGGAGCTGTTTTTT	CASSLRSGMNTGELFF
TRBD2	TRBV7-2	many	TRBJ2-1	TGTGCCAGCAGCTTAGGCCCTAGCGGCTACAATGAGCAGTTCTTC	CASSLGPSGYNEQFF
-	TRBV7-2	many	TRBJ2-3	TGTGCCAGCAGCTTAGGGGAGATACTAACAACGCAGTATTTT	CASSLGEILTTQYF
-	TRBV11-2	few	TRBJ2-6	TGTGCCAGCAGGGCGCTAGGGGCCAACGTCCTGACTTTC	CASRALGANVLTF
TRBD1	TRBV6-1	-	TRBJ2-1	TGTGCCAGCAGCCCCGGACAGGGGCCCCCGGGTGAGCAGTTCTTC	CASSPGQGPPGEQFF
-	TRBV14	few	TRBJ1-1	TGTGCCAGCAGCCCCTGGAGCAGGGTGAACACTGAAGCTTTCTTT	CASSPWSRVNTEAFF